The 8 T cell receptor beta chains reported below all come from one sample, sequenced in a study of shared clonotypes between healthy human individuals. The table came from immunoSEQ multiplex PCR; TCRdb's copy has only in-frame clones and leaves some out. Of about 450,000 clones listed, 70% to 80% were seen once; the top ten hold under 15%. The specimen was PBMCs. These receptors were collected from a woman aged 40 to 49 in good health. Some clones in this sample may be carry-over from other donors' samples.

This chain joins TRBV30 and TRBJ2-5; D gene ambiguous. With the DNA end fitting TRBJ2-7 better, the J assignment may be wrong. The CDR3 extends over 12 amino acids. CDR1 is GTSNPN, CDR2 SVGIG, per germline (reference sequence). CDR3 in amino acids: CAWSSQRYEQYF. CDR3 nucleotide sequence: TGTGCCTGGAGTTCCCAAAGGTACGAGCAGTACTTC.

The chain recombines TRBV30 with TRBJ1-5; tentative D call: TRBD1 (5 bases). The V and J ends lost 1 base and 0 bases respectively, with 13 bases between them. The CDR3 has 16 residues. In germline, CDR1 is GTSNPN, CDR2 SVGIG (reference sequence). The CDR3 spells CAWSGPGRNSNQPQHF. In DNA form, the CDR3 reads TGTGCCTGGAGTGGTCCGGGGCGAAATAGCAATCAGCCCCAGCATTTT.

This chain connects TRBV5-8 to TRBJ2-1, with D possibly TRBD1 on 5 matching bases. Germline V gene lookup returns CDR1 SGHTS and CDR2 YDEGEE. V dropped 2 bases and J dropped 4 bases, with 16 bases sitting between them. CDR3 length: 16 residues. CDR3 DNA: TGTGCCAGCAGCTTCCTGGGGAACAGGCTTTACAATGAGCAGTTCTTC. Translating gives CASSFLGNRLYNEQFF.

V usage is TRBV28 and J usage is TRBJ1-5; TRBD1 agrees at 12 bases. In germline, CDR1 is MDHEN, CDR2 SYDVKM. J gave up 3 bases and V 5 bases, and 5 bases lay outside the gene matches. The CDR3 covers 16 residues. CDR3 sequence (DNA): TGTGCCAGCAGTATGGGACAGGGGGCAGTCAATCAGCCCCAGCATTTT. This gives the protein CASSMGQGAVNQPQHF.

V is TRBV28 and J is TRBJ2-1; a possible D gene is TRBD2 (6 bases). The CDR3 consists of 15 residues. Germline values: CDR1 MDHEN, CDR2 SYDVKM. V lost 6 bases and J lost 2, with 14 bases in between. CDR3 nucleotides: TGTGCCAGCAGCCCTGGAGGGGTGGCCTACAATGAGCAGTTCTTC. Encoded protein: CASSPGGVAYNEQFF.

Note on this clone: Within the sample, other DNA sequences also encode this same CDR3. V is TRBV7-3 and J is TRBJ2-3; 11 nucleotides match TRBD2. This CDR3 spans 16 amino acids. The V gene's germline CDR1 is SGHTA and CDR2 FQGTGA. Germline trimming cut 3 bases from V and 2 bases from J; bases unmatched to any gene: 4. CDR3 nucleotides: TGTGCCAGCAGCTTGGGACTAGCGGAGATCACAGATACGCAGTATTTT. Translation: CASSLGLAEITDTQYF.

CDR3 loop: CASTPDREPGDNEQFF. The CDR3 nucleotides read TGTGCCAGCACCCCTGATCGGGAGCCTGGTGACAATGAGCAGTTCTTC. The chain carries TRBV21-1 and TRBJ2-1; TRBD2 reflects the table's D call only, with no check against the DNA. TRBV21-1 is noted as a pseudogene. The CDR3 is 16 residues long.

The CDR3 DNA follows: TGTGCCAGCAGTGAAATCGGGGTCGTCAGCAATCAGCCCCAGCATTTT. It specifies CASSEIGVVSNQPQHF. This chain joins TRBV6-1 and TRBJ1-5; D gene ambiguous. Germline V CDR1 and CDR2: MNHNS, SASEGT. V was trimmed by 2 bases and J by 1 base, leaving 12 bases between them. CDR3 length equals 16 residues.